A selection of T cell receptor beta chains follows, all from one sample in a study of glioma-infiltrating T cells. One entry per CDR3 protein results from TCRdb running MiXCR on the multiplex PCR reads. The sample comprises about 110,000 distinct CDR3 sequences, less than 30% of which are singletons, and about 30% rests with the top ten. The sequencing input was glioma tissue, nonneoplastic brain tissue, or PBMCs (not recorded which). These receptors originate from a human donor with low-grade glioma or glioblastoma, undergoing nonglioma brain surgery, or in good health (not recorded which). Both conserved end residues are part of each CDR3. A D gene is named only where the DNA matches it firmly. Each size is once, few, many, or a class for an expanded clone.

J gene: TRBJ2-1; V gene: TRBV6-1; clone size: many; D gene: NA; CDR3 DNA: TGTGCCAGCAGTGAAGAACCAAGTAGCGCCTACAATGAGCAGTTCTTC; CDR3 protein: CASSEEPSSAYNEQFF
J gene: TRBJ2-1; V gene: TRBV28; clone size: few; D gene: NA; CDR3 DNA: TGTGCCAGCAGTACCCCCGGGACCCGCTACAATGAGCAGTTCTTC; CDR3 protein: CASSTPGTRYNEQFF
J gene: TRBJ1-1; V gene: TRBV2; clone size: many; D gene: NA; CDR3 DNA: TGTGCCAGCAGCTCTAGGGGATCGACTGAAGCTTTCTTT; CDR3 protein: CASSSRGSTEAFF
J gene: TRBJ2-1; V gene: TRBV6-2/TRBV6-3; clone size: many; D gene: NA; CDR3 DNA: TGTGCCAGCAGATCGCCGGGACTTTACAATGAGCAGTTCTTC; CDR3 protein: CASRSPGLYNEQFF
J gene: TRBJ2-7; V gene: TRBV28; clone size: many; D gene: NA; CDR3 DNA: TGTGCCAGCAGTCCAATCCAGGGTGGTGACTACGAGCAGTACTTC; CDR3 protein: CASSPIQGGDYEQYF
J gene: TRBJ2-7; V gene: TRBV6-5; clone size: many; D gene: TRBD1; CDR3 DNA: TGTGCCAGCAGTTACACAAGGACAGGGGGCAGCGAGCAGTACTTC; CDR3 protein: CASSYTRTGGSEQYF
J gene: TRBJ1-2; V gene: TRBV20-1; clone size: many; D gene: TRBD1; CDR3 DNA: TGCAGTGCTACCGACAGGGGCAACTATGGCTACACCTTC; CDR3 protein: CSATDRGNYGYTF
J gene: TRBJ1-5; V gene: TRBV19; clone size: many; D gene: NA; CDR3 DNA: TGTGCCAGTAGTATGAGGTCCAGGGGAGGCAATCAGCCCCAGCATTTT; CDR3 protein: CASSMRSRGGNQPQHF
J gene: TRBJ1-5; V gene: TRBV28; clone size: many; D gene: TRBD1; CDR3 DNA: TGTGCCAGCAAGCCAGGGGGCAACAATCAGCCCCAGCATTTT; CDR3 protein: CASKPGGNNQPQHF
J gene: TRBJ2-5; V gene: TRBV7-9; clone size: many; D gene: NA; CDR3 DNA: TGTGCCAGCATCTCCGGACAGCATATCACTCAAGAGACCCAGTACTTC; CDR3 protein: CASISGQHITQETQYF
J gene: TRBJ2-3; V gene: TRBV7-2; clone size: many; D gene: NA; CDR3 DNA: TGTGCCAGCAGCTTAGCGCTAGCCGCAGATACGCAGTATTTT; CDR3 protein: CASSLALAADTQYF
J gene: TRBJ2-1; V gene: TRBV2; clone size: many; D gene: NA; CDR3 DNA: TGTGCCAGCAGTGGCCCAGGGGGGCATGAGCAGTTCTTC; CDR3 protein: CASSGPGGHEQFF
J gene: TRBJ2-1; V gene: TRBV7-8; clone size: many; D gene: NA; CDR3 DNA: TGTGCCAGCAGCTTAGCAAAGTCTTGGGAGCAGTTCTTC; CDR3 protein: CASSLAKSWEQFF